This T cell receptor beta chain was recovered during a study of CD8+ T cells in alopecia areata. Study outcomes and limitations: Many of the expanded lesional clones endured in scalp and blood while on tofacitinib.

The CDR3 covers 15 residues. CDR1 is SQVTM, CDR2 ANQGSEA, per germline. J gave up 3 bases and V 5 bases, and 12 bases lay outside the gene matches. About this clone itself: What it recognizes is unknown.

RNA extraction was followed by reverse transcription into cDNA, which acted as the sequencing template. Method: immunoSEQ multiplex PCR; TCRdb's copy keeps in-frame clones and lacks some. This table holds hundreds of thousands of clones, around 64% found once. As for treatment: oral pan-JAK inhibitor, 5-10 mg twice daily. The sequence was collected from a human donor with alopecia areata. Sequencing used CD4+ T cells sorted from blood, obtained at roughly week 53, from a patient treated with tofacitinib. The rearrangement uses TRBV29-1 and TRBJ2-5, with TRBD1 matching over 7 bases. The CDR3 sequence: CSVWWVRGLEETQYF. As DNA, the CDR3 is TGCAGCGTTTGGTGGGTTAGGGGGCTGGAAGAGACCCAGTACTTC. The full variable domain, with the rest looked up from reference TRBV29-1 and TRBJ2-5, is SAVISQKPSRDICQRGTSLTIQCQVDSQVTMMFWYRQQPGQSLTLIATANQGSEATYESGFVIDKFPISRPNLTFSTLTVSNMSPEDSSIYLCSVWWVRGLEETQYFGPGTRLLVL.